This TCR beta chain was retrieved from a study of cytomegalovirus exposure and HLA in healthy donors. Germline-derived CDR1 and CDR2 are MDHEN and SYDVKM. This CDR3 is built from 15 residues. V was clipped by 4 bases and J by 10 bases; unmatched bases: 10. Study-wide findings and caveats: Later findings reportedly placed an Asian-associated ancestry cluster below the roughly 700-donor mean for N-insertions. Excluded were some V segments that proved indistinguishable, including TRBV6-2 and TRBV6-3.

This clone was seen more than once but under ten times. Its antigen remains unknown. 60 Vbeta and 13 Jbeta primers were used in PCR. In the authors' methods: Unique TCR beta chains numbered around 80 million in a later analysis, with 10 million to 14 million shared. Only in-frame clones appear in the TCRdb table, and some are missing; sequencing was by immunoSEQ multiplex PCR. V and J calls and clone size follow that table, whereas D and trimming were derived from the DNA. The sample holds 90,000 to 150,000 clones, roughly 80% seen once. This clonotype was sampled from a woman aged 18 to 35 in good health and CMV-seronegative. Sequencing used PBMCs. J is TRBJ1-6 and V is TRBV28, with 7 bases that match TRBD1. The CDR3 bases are TGTGCCAGCAGTTCCATGGACAGGTTAGAGTCACCCCTCCACTTT. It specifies CASSSMDRLESPLHF.